One sample yielded the 32 T cell receptor beta chains listed below, sequenced in a study of CD4 T cells in relation to SARS-CoV-2 and coronaviruses. Data came from immunoSEQ multiplex PCR; TCRdb stores just in-frame clones and leaves some out. The table lists approximately 20,000 clones, just over 65% of them singletons. Unexposed donor CD4+ T cells date from about 2011-2018, before the COVID-19 pandemic. CD4+ T cells were isolated from the cells after 10 days of culture. The antigens these receptors bind are not known. Sequencing was done on a sample of CD4+ T cells from PBMCs, cultured in vitro. All receptors derive from a human donor in good health.

This clone was seen only once. One end of the junction fails to match germline, which may point to a read error. This sequence joins TRBV4-1 and TRBJ1-2, with D possibly matching TRBD1 (6 bases). This CDR3 has 15 amino acids. Germline CDR1 MGHRA, CDR2 YSYEKL. The CDR3 spells CASSQDQGRWTDHCF. As DNA, the CDR3 is TGCGCCAGCAGCCAAGATCAAGGAAGGTGGACAGACCATTGCTTC.

This chain uses TRBV9 with TRBJ1-3, with D unclear. Trimming removed 0 bases at V and 0 bases at J, with 19 bases between. Germline V gene lookup returns CDR1 SGDLS and CDR2 YYNGEE. The CDR3 loop spans 19 amino acids. CDR3 amino acids: CASSVAREMSTGSGNTIYF. The CDR3 DNA reads TGTGCCAGCAGCGTAGCTCGGGAAATGAGTACGGGCTCTGGAAACACCATATATTTT.

Only a few counts were recorded for this clone. The V and J genes are TRBV2 and TRBJ2-7; 9 nucleotides match TRBD1. This CDR3 contains 13 residues. Germline V CDR1 and CDR2: SNHLY, FYNNEI. J was trimmed by 7 bases and V by 6 bases; bases with no gene match: 7. Here the CDR3 DNA reads TGTGCCAGCAGGACAGGGGGGTCGGGGGAGCAGTACTTC. Translation gives CASRTGGSGEQYF.

The chain carries TRBV3-1 (or the pseudogene TRBV3-2) and TRBJ2-4; TRBD2 matches at 7 bases. V shed 3 bases, J shed 5 bases, and the junction held 7 bases outside the gene matches. Germline-derived CDR1 and CDR2 are LGHDT and YNNKEL (reference sequence). The CDR3 extends over 15 amino acids. The CDR3 coding sequence is TGTGCCAGCAGCCATGGGGGGGGAACTCAAAACATTCAGTACTTC. Translated: CASSHGGGTQNIQYF.

This clone was picked up a small number of times. The chain links TRBV19 to TRBJ2-2; 9 bases fit TRBD2. J gave up 9 bases and V 8 bases, and 10 bases lay outside the gene matches. CDR1 is LNHDA and CDR2 is SQIVND in the germline V gene (reference sequence). The CDR3 has 14 residues. CDR3 protein: CASAMSSGVWELFF. In DNA form, the CDR3 reads TGTGCCAGTGCCATGTCTAGCGGGGTGTGGGAGCTGTTTTTT. Supplemented by reference TRBV19 and TRBJ2-2, the full variable domain reads DGGITQSPKYLFRKEGQNVTLSCEQNLNHDAMYWYRQDPGQGLRLIYYSQIVNDFQKGDIAEGYSVSREKKESFPLTVTSAQKNPTAFYLCASAMSSGVWELFFGEGSRLTVL.

In this sample, this clone turned up a few times. The chain uses TRBV28 and TRBJ2-7; D is ambiguous. CDR1 is MDHEN and CDR2 is SYDVKM in the germline V gene. The germline V and J ends were trimmed by 6 bases and 7 bases, with 22 bases remaining between them. The CDR3 is made up of 15 amino acids. CDR3 protein: CASSPPGPAYFEQYF. DNA of the CDR3: TGTGCCAGCAGCCCCCCCGGCCCCGCATATTTTGAGCAGTACTTC.

This clone was recorded only once. This chain links TRBV11-2 with TRBJ2-3; no clear D gene. Germline V CDR1 and CDR2: SGHAT, FQNNGV. V lost 5 bases and J 2 bases, leaving 11 bases between the germline ends. This CDR3 has 14 residues. Here the CDR3 DNA reads TGTGCCAGCAGCGCGACCAGTCCCACAGATACGCAGTATTTT. Translation gives CASSATSPTDTQYF.

This clone was seen just once. The genes are TRBV2 and TRBJ2-2, with TRBD2 identical over 8 bases. CDR1 SNHLY and CDR2 FYNNEI come from the germline V gene. With 5 bases clipped from V and 5 bases from J, the junction kept 7 bases outside the gene matches. This CDR3 has 15 residues. CDR3 region: CASSSGRVDTGELFF. The DNA of the CDR3 is TGTGCCAGCAGTTCCGGGAGGGTGGATACCGGGGAGCTGTTTTTT.

The chain links TRBV27 to TRBJ2-7, with a weak D call TRBD2 (6 bases). Trimming took off 8 bases at V and 0 bases at J, with 14 bases between the two ends. The CDR3 has 14 residues. The germline V gene encodes CDR1 MNHEY and CDR2 SMNVEV (reference sequence). The CDR3: CASASGSGSYEQYF. The CDR3 DNA reads as TGTGCCAGCGCCTCCGGGAGTGGCTCCTACGAGCAGTACTTC.

The rearrangement links TRBV14 to TRBJ2-6; no firm D call. Trimming cost V 3 bases and J 0 bases, with 9 bases left between them. Germline-derived CDR1 and CDR2 are SGHDN and FVKESK. The CDR3 contains 16 residues. Here the CDR3 DNA reads TGTGCCAGCAGCCAGAGACTCACCTCTGGGGCCAACGTCCTGACTTTC. It translates to CASSQRLTSGANVLTF.

This clone appeared a few times. This chain uses TRBV30 with TRBJ1-2; maybe TRBD1 (5 bases). CDR3 length equals 14 residues. CDR1 and CDR2 from the germline V gene are GTSNPN and SVGIG (reference sequence). V lost 1 base and J 5 bases, leaving 14 bases between the germline ends. CDR3: CAWSALDSGYGYTF. The CDR3 nucleotides are TGTGCCTGGAGTGCCCTCGACAGCGGATATGGCTACACCTTC.

J is TRBJ2-3 and V is TRBV9; the D call may be TRBD1 or TRBD2 (5 bases each). The CDR3 covers 15 residues. V dropped 1 base and J dropped 4 bases, with 13 bases sitting between them. The germline V gene encodes CDR1 SGDLS and CDR2 YYNGEE. The DNA for the CDR3 is TGTGCCAGCAGCGTACCGGGGCTCGGGTCAGATACGCAGTATTTT. It translates to CASSVPGLGSDTQYF.

CDR3 DNA: TGTGCCAGCAGCTTGTTGGGACAGGTCAATCAGCCCCAGCATTTT. This gives the protein CASSLLGQVNQPQHF. The chain has TRBV5-6 and TRBJ1-5; 8 positions agree with TRBD1. The V segment lost 1 base and the J segment 3 bases; nucleotides outside the gene matches: 3. The CDR3 has 15 amino acids. Germline CDR1 SGHDT, CDR2 YYEEEE.

The rearrangement links TRBV19 to TRBJ2-7; possibly TRBD2 for D (7 bases). Trimming removed 8 bases from V and 4 bases from J, with 15 bases in between. Germline CDR1 reads LNHDA; CDR2 reads SQIVND (reference sequence). CDR3 length: 13 amino acids. The DNA for the CDR3 is TGTGCCAGTGGGGGGGCAGTATCATACGAGCAGTACTTC. It translates to CASGGAVSYEQYF.

The V gene is TRBV10-3, the J gene TRBJ2-3; 12 positions agree with TRBD2. This CDR3 is built from 16 residues. Per germline, CDR1 ENHRY and CDR2 SYGVKD. The V and J ends lost 7 bases and 6 bases, in that order; junction bases with no gene match: 11. CDR3 nucleotide sequence: TGTGCCATCAATTCAGGACTAGCGGGGAGGTCGGATACGCAGTATTTT. Translated: CAINSGLAGRSDTQYF.

This clone was counted between two and nine times. V gene TRBV18 combines with J gene TRBJ2-7, with D perhaps matching TRBD2 (5 bases). Trimming removed 2 bases at V and 5 bases at J, with 13 bases between. This CDR3 has 14 amino acids. Germline CDR1 KGHSH, CDR2 LQKENI. CDR3 amino acids: CASSPMEVGDEQYF. CDR3 bases: TGTGCCAGCTCACCAATGGAGGTAGGAGACGAGCAGTACTTC.

Comment on this clone: In the same sample, other DNA sequences code for this CDR3. J is TRBJ2-6 and V is TRBV27; D is perhaps TRBD1 (6 bases). CDR1 MNHEY and CDR2 SMNVEV come from the germline V gene (reference sequence). This CDR3 has 15 amino acids. The V gene lost 8 bases and the J gene lost 0 bases, with 11 bases spanning the gap. CDR3 nucleotide sequence: TGTGCCAGCCGCCCCAGGGGCTCTGGGGCCAACGTCCTGACTTTC. Amino acids: CASRPRGSGANVLTF. Supplemented by reference TRBV27 and TRBJ2-6, the full variable domain reads EAQVTQNPRYLITVTGKKLTVTCSQNMNHEYMSWYRQDPGLGLRQIYYSMNVEVTDKGDVPEGYKVSRKEKRNFPLILESPSPNQTSLYFCASRPRGSGANVLTFGAGSRLTVL.

This clone was seen only a few times. CDR3 coding DNA: TGTGCCAGCAGCTTGAGTGTCTGGGATCCCCAGCCCCAGCATTTT. It yields the protein CASSLSVWDPQPQHF. The chain uses TRBV5-8 and TRBJ1-5; D is ambiguous. Germline CDR1 SGHTS, CDR2 YDEGEE. This CDR3 region has 15 residues. V shed 1 base and J shed 7 bases, with 15 bases lying between them.

This chain links TRBV5-1 with TRBJ2-3; D is possibly TRBD1 or TRBD2 (6 bases each). Deletions cut 6 bases from V and 2 bases from J, with 16 bases between. The CDR3 length is 15 residues. Germline values: CDR1 SGHRS, CDR2 YFSETQ. Here the CDR3 DNA reads TGCGCCAGCATGCCGAGGGGGGACCTCACAGATACGCAGTATTTT. This encodes CASMPRGDLTDTQYF.

The CDR3 loop is CASSTQGGRPQHF. The CDR3 coding sequence is TGTGCCAGTAGTACCCAAGGGGGCCGACCCCAGCATTTT. The V call is TRBV19, the J call TRBJ1-5; 7 bases fit TRBD1. Germline V CDR1 and CDR2: LNHDA, SQIVND (reference sequence). Germline trimming cut 4 bases from V and 10 bases from J; bases unmatched to any gene: 7. This CDR3 spans 13 amino acids. The variable domain in full, with the rest retrieved from reference TRBV19 and TRBJ1-5, is DGGITQSPKYLFRKEGQNVTLSCEQNLNHDAMYWYRQDPGQGLRLIYYSQIVNDFQKGDIAEGYSVSREKKESFPLTVTSAQKNPTAFYLCASSTQGGRPQHFGDGTRLSIL.

Judged by abundance, this clone is large (0.1 to 1%). The V gene is TRBV10-3, the J gene TRBJ1-1; TRBD1 is a possible D gene (5 bases). CDR1 is ENHRY, CDR2 SYGVKD, per germline. The CDR3 covers 13 residues. V dropped 8 bases and J dropped 1 base, with 11 bases sitting between them. The CDR3 bases are TGTGCCATCGGGGGGGGAGCGAACACTGAAGCTTTCTTT. It translates to CAIGGGANTEAFF.

V and J are TRBV11-1 and TRBJ2-5; D possibly matches TRBD1 or TRBD2 (5 bases each). Germline-derived CDR1 and CDR2 are SGHAT and FQDESV (reference sequence). Deletions cut 6 bases from V and 4 bases from J, with 15 bases between. This CDR3 is built from 14 residues. The CDR3 here is CASRPPGPIETQYF. For the CDR3, the DNA is TGTGCCAGCAGGCCCCCGGGACCTATAGAGACCCAGTACTTC. Combining the CDR3 with reference TRBV11-1 and TRBJ2-5 gives the whole variable domain EAEVAQSPRYKITEKSQAVAFWCDPISGHATLYWYRQILGQGPELLVQFQDESVVDDSQLPKDRFSAERLKGVDSTLKIQPAELGDSAMYLCASRPPGPIETQYFGPGTRLLVL.

The chain employs TRBV5-1 and TRBJ2-5; 10 positions match TRBD2. The CDR3 covers 14 residues. Trimming removed 4 bases from V and 5 bases from J; junction bases left unmatched: 5. Germline CDR1 is SGHRS and CDR2 is YFSETQ. The CDR3 here is CASSPGTSDETQYF. The CDR3 bases are TGCGCCAGCAGCCCCGGGACTAGCGATGAGACCCAGTACTTC.

The chain's CDR3 is CASSPGLAGLTDTQYF. In DNA form, the CDR3 reads TGTGCCAGCTCACCCGGACTAGCGGGCCTCACAGATACGCAGTATTTT. This chain links TRBV18 with TRBJ2-3; 11 bases agree with TRBD2. In germline, CDR1 is KGHSH, CDR2 LQKENI. Germline trimming cut 3 bases from V and 2 bases from J; bases unmatched to any gene: 4. The CDR3 runs to 16 residues.

The chain has TRBV7-9 and TRBJ1-1; D might be TRBD1 (5 bases). Trimming removed 4 bases from V and 3 bases from J, with 12 bases in between. The CDR3 spans 14 residues. Germline assignment: CDR1 SEHNR and CDR2 FQNEAQ (reference sequence). The CDR3 sequence: CASSSKTGYTEAFF. CDR3 coding DNA: TGTGCCAGCAGCTCCAAAACAGGATACACTGAAGCTTTCTTT.

About this clone: The junction departs from germline at one end; a sequencing error may be responsible. This chain joins TRBV27 and TRBJ2-2; TRBD2 aligns across 8 bases. This CDR3 is 14 amino acids long. Germline V gene data show CDR1 as MNHEY and CDR2 as SMNVEV (reference sequence). The CDR3 here is CASRRLANTGELFF. The CDR3 coding sequence is TGTGCCAGCAGACGACTAGCGAATACCGGGGAGCTGTTTTTT.

This chain joins TRBV4-3 and TRBJ2-7; D is perhaps TRBD2 (5 bases). CDR1 LGHNA and CDR2 YSLEER come from the germline V gene. Trimming stripped 0 bases from V and 4 bases from J, with 13 bases between. The CDR3 consists of 15 residues. The CDR3 protein is CASSQERGLAYEQYF. DNA for the CDR3: TGCGCCAGCAGCCAAGAACGAGGCCTAGCTTACGAGCAGTACTTC.

The chain has TRBV20-1 and TRBJ1-1, with D perhaps matching TRBD1 (6 bases). The CDR3 has 14 residues. Germline CDR1 is DFQATT and CDR2 is SNEGSKA (reference sequence). V was cut by 3 bases and J by 1 base, with 12 bases left in between. The CDR3 reads CSASGGVANTEAFF. The CDR3 nucleotides read TGCAGTGCTAGTGGGGGCGTGGCGAACACTGAAGCTTTCTTT.

This clone has only a few counts. This chain connects TRBV29-1 to TRBJ1-1, with D perhaps TRBD1 (5 bases). The V end was cut by 6 bases, the J end by 6 bases, with 8 bases between. CDR3 size: 10 residues. Germline CDR1 and CDR2: SQVTM and ANQGSEA. The CDR3 DNA sequence: TGCAGCGTCCAGGGAGCTGAAGCTTTCTTT. Its translation is CSVQGAEAFF.

V and J are TRBV7-9 and TRBJ2-7, with D perhaps TRBD2 (6 bases). The V gene's germline CDR1 is SEHNR and CDR2 FQNEAQ (reference sequence). V was clipped by 4 bases and J by 3 bases, with 10 bases between them. CDR3 size: 13 residues. The CDR3 DNA reads as TGTGCCAGCAGCTCCCCCGGGGGCTACGAGCAGTACTTC. Translating it yields CASSSPGGYEQYF.

V gene TRBV29-1 combines with J gene TRBJ2-5; 10 bases align to TRBD1. The J segment lost 5 bases and the V segment lost 7 bases, leaving 7 bases of the junction unmatched. CDR1 and CDR2 from the germline V gene are SQVTM and ANQGSEA. The CDR3 sequence is 13 residues long. CDR3 protein: CSAMTGGWETQYF. The CDR3, as DNA: TGCAGCGCAATGACAGGGGGCTGGGAGACCCAGTACTTC.

This clone has a handful of counts. The chain is built from TRBV5-6 and TRBJ2-2; D gene unclear. The germline V gene has CDR1 SGHDT and CDR2 YYEEEE. This CDR3 has 13 residues. The V end was cut by 3 bases, the J end by 0 bases, with 3 bases between. The CDR3 protein is CASSSTNTGELFF. CDR3 nucleotide sequence: TGTGCCAGCAGCTCCACGAACACCGGGGAGCTGTTTTTT.